This T cell receptor beta chain emerged from a study of T cells after yellow fever vaccination. Study-wide background: When fractions had low cell numbers, they were prepared with SMART-Seq v4 Ultra Low Input.

Synthesis of TCR cDNA relied on 5'RACE template switching, which attached a universal primer site and UMIs. One entry per CDR3 protein, called by TCRdb with MiXCR from the 5' RACE reads. The sample has about 430,000 distinct CDR3 sequences, around a sixth seen once. CDR1 and CDR2 (germline): SGHRS, YFSETQ. V gave up 4 bases and J gave up 6 bases; unmatched junction bases: 10. The CDR3 sequence is 15 residues long. This clonotype occurred a few times. The antigen remains unidentified. Study-wide points: Subsequent booster samples again held most clones from primary vaccination (roughly 96% CD4, about 90% CD8). Bulk-population clonotypes that are abundant could appear as contaminants in FACS-sorted repertoires.

V gene TRBV5-1 combines with J gene TRBJ1-1; 9 nucleotides align to TRBD1. This clonotype was sampled from a man aged 18 to 30 who received the YFV17D yellow fever vaccine. Material: PBMCs, obtained before the yellow fever booster vaccination. The CDR3 DNA reads as TGCGCCAGCAGCGTGCAGACAGGGGGGATCCCTGAAGCTTTCTTT. This codes for CASSVQTGGIPEAFF.